The sample holds many counts of the clone carrying this TCR beta chain. V gave up 8 bases and J gave up 0 bases, with 10 bases separating them. Germline CDR1 and CDR2: KGHSH and LQKENI. The CDR3 loop spans 13 amino acids. The data stem from a study of Graves' ophthalmopathy and Graves' hyperthyroidism. Amplified material comprised TCR beta CDR3 regions derived from RNA transcripts. Following a first-round RT-PCR that used HTBI primers, a second-round multiplex PCR was carried out. From the multiplex PCR reads, TCRdb called clonotypes with MiXCR, one entry per CDR3 protein. The repertoire holds over 150,000 distinct CDR3 sequences, more than 30% seen once, with about 5.8% in the top ten.

The TCR comes from a middle-aged woman with Graves' ophthalmopathy. Source material: peripheral blood. The chain employs TRBV18 and TRBJ1-2, with a weak D call TRBD1 (5 bases). The CDR3 DNA reads TGTGCCAGCCAACCGGGACCTAACTATGGCTACACCTTC. Translating it yields CASQPGPNYGYTF. The whole variable domain, filled in from reference TRBV18 and TRBJ1-2, reads NAGVMQNPRHLVRRRGQEARLRCSPMKGHSHVYWYRQLPEEGLKFMVYLQKENIIDESGMPKERFSAEFPKEGPSILRIQQVVRGDSAAYFCASQPGPNYGYTFGSGTRLTVV.